This T cell receptor beta chain was found in a study of T cell repertoires in cytomegalovirus infection. As for the study in general: Both a matching HLA type and CMV infection were indicated by public TCR beta signatures. Whole-study findings and limits: Dominating the ex vivo response were HLA-C-restricted CMV-specific TCR beta clonotypes.

The CDR3 is made up of 12 amino acids. The germline V gene encodes CDR1 SEHNR and CDR2 FQNEAQ (reference sequence). Between the trimmed V and J ends, which lost 5 bases and 0 bases, there was a span of 3 bases. From the reads, TCRdb called clonotypes with MiXCR, one entry per CDR3 protein. The data show about 250,000 distinct CDR3 sequences, with around 15% seen just once and roughly half held by the top ten. In this sample, this clonotype turned up a few times. As yet, its antigen is unknown. Sequencing was carried out using CD8+ T cells from PBMCs. The sequence derives from a human donor in good health (CMV status not recorded). Some clones in this sample may be carry-over from other donors' samples. The chain links TRBV7-9 to TRBJ2-3; D not certain. The CDR3 sequence: CASSVSTDTQYF. In DNA, the CDR3 is TGTGCCAGCAGCGTAAGCACAGATACGCAGTATTTT.